This T cell receptor (beta chain) was recovered during a study of identical twins. This clonotype was seen at least ten times. TCRdb recomputed calls from the 5' RACE reads with MiXCR, one row per CDR3 protein. This sample has 250,000 to 300,000 distinct CDR3 sequences, with around 8% found just once. Germline V gene lookup returns CDR1 MNHEY and CDR2 SVGAGI. Trimming took 2 bases from V and 3 from J, leaving 6 bases between them. The CDR3 consists of 13 residues. A further study also used this sample, focusing on yellow fever vaccine responses in identical twins. That source reports: Twins' T cell vaccine responses reportedly looked partly convergent, partly personalized.

The rearrangement joins TRBV6-5 to TRBJ2-3; D is ambiguous. The sequence was collected from a woman under 30 in good health. Sequencing was done on a sample of CD8+ T cells sorted from blood. The CDR3 loop is CASSYGPTDTQYF. The DNA of the CDR3 is TGTGCCAGCAGTTACGGCCCAACAGATACGCAGTATTTT.